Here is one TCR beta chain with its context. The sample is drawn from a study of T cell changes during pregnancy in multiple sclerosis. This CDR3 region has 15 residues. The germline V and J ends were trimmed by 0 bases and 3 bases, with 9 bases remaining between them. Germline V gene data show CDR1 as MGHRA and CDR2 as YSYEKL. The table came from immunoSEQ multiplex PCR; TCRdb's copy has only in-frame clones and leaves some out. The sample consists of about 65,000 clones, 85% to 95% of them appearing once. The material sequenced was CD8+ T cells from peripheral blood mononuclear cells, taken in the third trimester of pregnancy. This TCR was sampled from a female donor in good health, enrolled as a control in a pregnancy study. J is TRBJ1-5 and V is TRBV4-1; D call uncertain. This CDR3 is CASSQDGNSNQPQHF. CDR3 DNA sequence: TGCGCCAGCAGCCAAGATGGTAACTCCAATCAGCCCCAGCATTTT.